These 28 T cell receptor beta chains were all obtained from the same sample, sequenced in a study of Graves' ophthalmopathy and Graves' hyperthyroidism. The TCR beta CDR3 regions underwent amplification from RNA transcripts. Second-round multiplex PCR came after a first-round RT-PCR that employed HTBI primers. TCRdb ran MiXCR on the multiplex PCR reads and lists one entry per CDR3 protein. The sample yields 400,000 to 450,000 distinct CDR3 sequences, around a fifth seen once. Sequences were obtained from peripheral blood. The receptors come from a woman under 30 with stable Graves' hyperthyroidism.

This clonotype has ten or more counts. The gene calls are TRBV11-2 and TRBJ2-5, with D possibly matching TRBD2 (7 bases). Germline V gives CDR1 SGHAT, CDR2 FQNNGV. This CDR3 has 16 amino acids. Trimming pared 1 base from V and 4 bases from J, leaving 16 bases between. CDR3 DNA sequence: TGTGCCAGCAGCTTAGGGAGGGGGAGGGGTCGAGAGACCCAGTACTTC. Its protein product is CASSLGRGRGRETQYF.

This clonotype was counted ten times or more. The rearrangement uses TRBV2 and TRBJ1-5; a weak D match, TRBD1 (5 bases). The CDR3 has 14 residues. V lost 5 bases and J 5 bases, leaving 13 bases between the germline ends. Germline CDR1 is SNHLY and CDR2 is FYNNEI. CDR3 coding DNA: TGTGCCAGCAGTAAAATTAGGGGAGATCAGCCCCAGCATTTT. It is translated as CASSKIRGDQPQHF.

This clonotype came up many times. The chain links TRBV5-1 to TRBJ2-5, with a weak D call TRBD1 (6 bases). CDR1 and CDR2 from the germline V gene are SGHRS and YFSETQ. The CDR3 has 14 amino acids. Trimming removed 2 bases at V and 4 bases at J, with 12 bases between. The CDR3 nucleotides read TGCGCCAGCAGCTTAAACCAGGGGCCAGAGACCCAGTACTTC. It translates to CASSLNQGPETQYF. Full variable domain (missing parts from reference TRBV5-1 and TRBJ2-5): KAGVTQTPRYLIKTRGQQVTLSCSPISGHRSVSWYQQTPGQGLQFLFEYFSETQRNKGNFPGRFSGRQFSNSRSEMNVSTLELGDSALYLCASSLNQGPETQYFGPGTRLLVL.

This clonotype was seen ten or more times. V and J are TRBV7-2 and TRBJ1-3; no reliable D call. Trimming removed 5 bases from V and 4 bases from J, with 24 bases in between. Germline CDR1 is SGHTA and CDR2 is FQGNSA. This CDR3 spans 18 amino acids. The CDR3 sequence: CASSRVVGSVFFGNTIYF. As DNA, the CDR3 is TGTGCCAGCAGCAGAGTCGTAGGTTCCGTTTTTTTCGGAAACACCATATATTTT.

There are many counts of this clonotype. This chain's CDR3 is CASSRDRVLAGGYEQYF. CDR3 DNA sequence: TGTGCCAGCAGTCGGGACAGGGTACTAGCGGGAGGCTACGAGCAGTACTTC. The rearrangement joins TRBV2 to TRBJ2-7; 12 bases align to TRBD2. The CDR3 sequence is 17 residues long. CDR1 and CDR2 from the germline V gene are SNHLY and FYNNEI. The J segment lost 3 bases and the V segment lost 5 bases, leaving 11 bases of the junction unmatched.

This clonotype was counted at least ten times. The chain carries TRBV7-8 and TRBJ1-2; D is perhaps TRBD1 (6 bases). The germline V gene has CDR1 SGHVS and CDR2 FQNEAQ. V lost 4 bases and J lost 7, with 13 bases in between. The CDR3 runs 13 residues. CDR3 amino acids: CASSSQGKVGYTF. The CDR3 DNA reads TGTGCCAGCAGCTCCCAGGGGAAGGTTGGCTACACCTTC.

The chain joins TRBV10-3 to TRBJ1-2, with D uncertain. The CDR3 runs to 15 residues. CDR1 ENHRY and CDR2 SYGVKD come from the germline V gene. Trimming cost V 2 bases and J 6 bases, with 16 bases left between them. The chain's CDR3 is CAISEAKTLGDGYTF. As DNA, the CDR3 is TGTGCCATCAGTGAGGCCAAAACCCTCGGGGATGGCTACACCTTC.

V and J are TRBV6-5 and TRBJ1-6; 7 nucleotides match TRBD1. The CDR3 has 18 residues. V lost 2 bases and J lost 6; bases outside the gene matches: 13. CDR1 and CDR2 from the germline V gene are MNHEY and SVGAGI. The CDR3 coding sequence is TGTGCCAGCAGTTACCAACTACAGGGGCGCCTTGGTAATTCACCCCTCCACTTT. This encodes CASSYQLQGRLGNSPLHF.

Of note for this clonotype: Possible read error: a much larger clone is one base away. The CDR3 sequence: CATRADGTYEKYF. The CDR3 DNA sequence: TGTGCCACCCGAGCGGACGGAACCTACGAGAAGTACTTC. This chain uses TRBV28 with TRBJ2-4; weak D call: TRBD2 (5 bases). V lost 10 bases and J 14 bases, leaving 24 bases between the germline ends. Germline V gene data show CDR1 as MDHEN and CDR2 as SYDVKM. The CDR3 sequence is 13 residues long.

The rearrangement uses TRBV28 and TRBJ2-7; 8 bases align to TRBD2. The V segment lost 3 bases and the J segment 3 bases; nucleotides outside the gene matches: 7. Germline V gives CDR1 MDHEN, CDR2 SYDVKM. The CDR3 covers 15 residues. CDR3 in amino acids: CASSFKTGGLYEQYF. The CDR3, as DNA: TGTGCCAGCAGTTTCAAAACGGGGGGGCTCTACGAGCAGTACTTC.

The V call is TRBV2, the J call TRBJ2-2; 7 bases match TRBD1. J lost 4 bases, V lost 1 base, and 6 bases had no gene match. The germline gives CDR1 SNHLY, CDR2 FYNNEI. This CDR3 region has 16 residues. The CDR3, as DNA: TGTGCCAGCAGTGAAGTAGAGACAGGGCTCACCGGGGAGCTGTTTTTT. Translating it yields CASSEVETGLTGELFF.

The table lists this clonotype with many counts. V is TRBV20-1 and J is TRBJ2-2; the match to TRBD1 covers 7 bases. CDR1 and CDR2 from the germline V gene are DFQATT and SNEGSKA (reference sequence). The CDR3 loop spans 15 amino acids. V was pared by 2 bases and J by 6 bases, with 9 bases of the junction left unmatched. The CDR3 region is CSARSRDRDAGELFF. The CDR3 nucleotides are TGCAGTGCTAGATCCCGTGACAGGGATGCCGGGGAGCTGTTTTTT.

This clonotype has a handful of counts. This rearrangement joins TRBV5-1 to TRBJ2-7, with D unresolved. V shed 1 base and J shed 2 bases, with 13 bases lying between them. CDR3 length: 15 amino acids. CDR1 is SGHRS, CDR2 YFSETQ, per germline. CDR3 DNA sequence: TGCGCCAGCAGCTTGAACTACAGAAAAGCCTACGAGCAGTACTTC. Translating gives CASSLNYRKAYEQYF.

As for this clonotype: The junction does not match germline at one end; this may be a read error. The chain carries TRBV12-3 or TRBV12-4 and TRBJ1-5; unclear D gene. This CDR3 has 10 residues. The DNA of the CDR3 is TGTGCCAGCCGATCTAGGCCCCACCATTTT. Encoded protein: CASRSRPHHF.

At least ten counts were recorded for this clonotype. This chain joins TRBV6-5 and TRBJ1-1; D might be TRBD1 (6 bases). Germline-derived CDR1 and CDR2 are MNHEY and SVGAGI. The V end was cut by 8 bases, the J end by 6 bases, with 25 bases between. CDR3 length: 16 residues. In DNA, the CDR3 is TGTGCCAGCCCCCCCTCTTACAGGGTGGCAATCCCTGAAGCTTTCTTT. As protein: CASPPSYRVAIPEAFF.

Many counts were recorded for this clonotype. The chain employs TRBV7-6 and TRBJ2-5; D ambiguous. The length of the CDR3 is 14 residues. Trimming stripped 8 bases from V and 5 bases from J, with 18 bases between. Germline loops: CDR1 SGHVS, CDR2 FNYEAQ. In DNA form, the CDR3 reads TGTGCCAGCTATATGGAACCAATTTGGGAGACCCAGTACTTC. It is translated as CASYMEPIWETQYF.

In its sample, this clonotype was seen many times. The chain carries TRBV20-1 and TRBJ2-2, with D possibly being TRBD1 or TRBD2 (6 bases each). The germline V and J ends were trimmed by 0 bases and 3 bases, with 14 bases remaining between them. CDR3 length: 16 amino acids. The germline V gene has CDR1 DFQATT and CDR2 SNEGSKA (reference sequence). The CDR3 bases are TGCAGTGCTAGAGATCTGGGGGGCGGCGACACCGGGGAGCTGTTTTTT. Amino acids: CSARDLGGGDTGELFF.

V gene TRBV28 combines with J gene TRBJ1-1, with D uncertain. The CDR3 contains 13 residues. Germline assignment: CDR1 MDHEN and CDR2 SYDVKM. The germline V and J ends were trimmed by 2 bases and 10 bases, with 14 bases remaining between them. The CDR3, as DNA: TGTGCCAGCAGTTTAGCTTTGCGGGTTCCAGCTTTCTTT. Residues: CASSLALRVPAFF.

This clonotype was observed many times. The chain employs TRBV4-2 and TRBJ2-5, with D possibly matching TRBD1 (6 bases). This CDR3 comprises 16 residues. Trimming stripped 1 base from V and 4 bases from J, with 16 bases between. In germline, CDR1 is LGHNA, CDR2 YNFKEQ. The CDR3 spells CASSQGQQGNGETQYF. CDR3 sequence (DNA): TGTGCCAGCAGCCAAGGACAACAGGGTAACGGAGAGACCCAGTACTTC.

This chain joins TRBV9 and TRBJ1-6, with TRBD1 matching 7 bases. Germline values: CDR1 SGDLS, CDR2 YYNGEE. After removal of 1 base from V and 0 bases from J, the junction contained 4 bases not matched to a gene. The CDR3 contains 17 residues. The CDR3 bases are TGTGCCAGCAGCGTACTCGGGGACAGCTCCTATAATTCACCCCTCCACTTT. Translated: CASSVLGDSSYNSPLHF.

The chain carries TRBV9 and TRBJ2-7; TRBD2 might be the D (6 bases). Germline CDR1 SGDLS, CDR2 YYNGEE. This CDR3 comprises 16 residues. V gave up 4 bases and J gave up 1 base, with 18 bases separating them. The CDR3 region has the DNA TGTGCCAGCAGCCCCGACCGGGGGTGGGGGTCCTACGAGCAGTACTTC. It specifies CASSPDRGWGSYEQYF.

The rearrangement links TRBV10-3 to TRBJ1-2; TRBD1 agrees at 9 bases. The J segment lost 6 bases and the V segment lost 3 bases, leaving 8 bases of the junction unmatched. This CDR3 comprises 15 residues. The germline gives CDR1 ENHRY, CDR2 SYGVKD. CDR3 bases: TGTGCCATCAGTGACCACACCGGGACAGGGAATGGCTACACCTTC. This translates into CAISDHTGTGNGYTF.

This chain links TRBV5-1 with TRBJ2-7; 10 bases map to TRBD1. The germline CDR1 and CDR2 sequences are SGHRS and YFSETQ. After removal of 6 bases from V and 2 bases from J, the junction contained 5 bases not matched to a gene. The CDR3 is 14 amino acids. The CDR3 nucleotides read TGCGCCAGCAACTTCGGACAGGGGGCCTACGAGCAGTACTTC. Translating gives CASNFGQGAYEQYF.

The J gene is TRBJ2-7, the V gene TRBV18; 10 bases line up with TRBD1. V was clipped by 4 bases and J by 6 bases; unmatched bases: 3. Looked up from germline, CDR1 is KGHSH and CDR2 is LQKENI. The CDR3 has 13 amino acids. CDR3 coding DNA: TGTGCCAGCTCACGACAGGGGGCGGTCGAGCAGTACTTC. The encoded protein is CASSRQGAVEQYF. Full variable domain (outside the CDR3, taken from reference TRBV18 and TRBJ2-7): NAGVMQNPRHLVRRRGQEARLRCSPMKGHSHVYWYRQLPEEGLKFMVYLQKENIIDESGMPKERFSAEFPKEGPSILRIQQVVRGDSAAYFCASSRQGAVEQYFGPGTRLTVT.

The chain uses TRBV12-3 or TRBV12-4 and TRBJ1-1; D not certain. The ends were cut back, 4 bases at V and 4 bases at J, with 13 bases in the middle. The CDR3 totals 14 residues. This CDR3 reads CASSWEPRGTEAFF. DNA of the CDR3: TGTGCCAGCAGTTGGGAGCCACGGGGCACTGAAGCTTTCTTT.

The CDR3 nucleotides read TGCAGTGCCCCAACTAGTTACATTCAGTACTTC. Translation gives CSAPTSYIQYF. The chain combines TRBV20-1 with TRBJ2-4; a possible D gene is TRBD2 (5 bases). Germline loops: CDR1 DFQATT, CDR2 SNEGSKA (reference sequence). CDR3 length: 11 residues. The V gene lost 6 bases and the J gene lost 8 bases, with 11 bases spanning the gap.

About this clonotype: The junction departs from the called germline gene at one end, perhaps through a read error. The chain joins TRBV28 to TRBJ2-6; maybe TRBD1 (5 bases). Germline CDR1 MDHEN, CDR2 SYDVKM. The CDR3 sequence is 14 residues long. CDR3 DNA: TGTGCCAGCAGTCCGACTCATGGGGCCAACGTTCTGACTTTC. Translation gives CASSPTHGANVLTF.

At least ten counts were recorded for this clonotype. The CDR3 coding sequence is TGTGCCAGCAGCTCGGGACAGGGGGTCGGGGAAGAGACCCAGTACTTC. This encodes CASSSGQGVGEETQYF. V usage is TRBV5-5 and J usage is TRBJ2-5, with 11 bases aligning to TRBD1. Trimming cost V 3 bases and J 3 bases; bases outside gene matches: 7. In germline, CDR1 is SGHKS, CDR2 YYEKEE (reference sequence). CDR3 size: 16 residues.